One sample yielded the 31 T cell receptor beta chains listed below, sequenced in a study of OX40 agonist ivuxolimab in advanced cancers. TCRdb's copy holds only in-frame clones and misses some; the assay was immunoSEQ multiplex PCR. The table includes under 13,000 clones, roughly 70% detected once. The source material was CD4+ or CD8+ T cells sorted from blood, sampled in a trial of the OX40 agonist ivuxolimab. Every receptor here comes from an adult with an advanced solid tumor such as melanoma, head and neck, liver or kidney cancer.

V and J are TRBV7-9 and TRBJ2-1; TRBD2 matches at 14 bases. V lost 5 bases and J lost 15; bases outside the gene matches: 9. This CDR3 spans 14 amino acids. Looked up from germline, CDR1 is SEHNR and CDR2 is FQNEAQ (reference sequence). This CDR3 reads CASSPRLAGGPPFF. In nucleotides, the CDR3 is TGTGCCAGCAGCCCGCGACTAGCGGGAGGGCCCCCGTTCTTC.

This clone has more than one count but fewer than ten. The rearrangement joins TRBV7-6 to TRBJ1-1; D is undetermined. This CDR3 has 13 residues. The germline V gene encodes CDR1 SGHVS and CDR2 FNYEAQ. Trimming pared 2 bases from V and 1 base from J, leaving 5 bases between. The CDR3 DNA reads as TGTGCCAGCAGCTTACGAGAGAACACTGAAGCTTTCTTT. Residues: CASSLRENTEAFF.

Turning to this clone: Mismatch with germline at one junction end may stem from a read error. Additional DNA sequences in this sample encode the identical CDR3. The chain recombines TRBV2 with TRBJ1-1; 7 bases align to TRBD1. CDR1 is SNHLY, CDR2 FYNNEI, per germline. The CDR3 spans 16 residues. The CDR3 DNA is TGTGCCAGACCGACAGGGAGGGTTTCAGGGAACACTGAGGCTTTCTTT. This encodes CARPTGRVSGNTEAFF.

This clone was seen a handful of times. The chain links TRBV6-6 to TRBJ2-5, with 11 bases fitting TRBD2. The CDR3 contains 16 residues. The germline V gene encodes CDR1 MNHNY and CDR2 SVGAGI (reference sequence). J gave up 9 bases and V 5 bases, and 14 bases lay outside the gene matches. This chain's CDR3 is CASSNTLAGVLGAQYF. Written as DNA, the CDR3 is TGTGCCAGCAGTAACACACTAGCGGGAGTCCTTGGGGCCCAGTACTTC.

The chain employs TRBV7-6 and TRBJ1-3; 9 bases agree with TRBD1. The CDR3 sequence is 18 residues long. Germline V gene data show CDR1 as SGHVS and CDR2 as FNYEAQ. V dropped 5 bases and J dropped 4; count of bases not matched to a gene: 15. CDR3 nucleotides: TGTGCCAGCAGCCCACGGGACAGGGCCTCCGGTTGCGGAAACACCATATATTTT. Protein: CASSPRDRASGCGNTIYF.

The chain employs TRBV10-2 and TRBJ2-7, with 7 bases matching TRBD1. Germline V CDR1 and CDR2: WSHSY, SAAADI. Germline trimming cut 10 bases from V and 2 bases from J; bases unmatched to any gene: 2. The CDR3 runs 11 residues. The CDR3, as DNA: TGCGCCACCGGACAGGCCTACGAGCAGTACTTC. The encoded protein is CATGQAYEQYF.

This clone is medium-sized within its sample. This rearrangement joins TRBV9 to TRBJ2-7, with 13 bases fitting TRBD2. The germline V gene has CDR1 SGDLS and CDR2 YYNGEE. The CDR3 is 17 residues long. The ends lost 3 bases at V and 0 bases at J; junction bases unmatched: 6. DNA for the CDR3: TGTGCCAGCAGCGCCGGGACTAGCGGGGCTAGCTCCTACGAGCAGTACTTC. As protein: CASSAGTSGASSYEQYF.

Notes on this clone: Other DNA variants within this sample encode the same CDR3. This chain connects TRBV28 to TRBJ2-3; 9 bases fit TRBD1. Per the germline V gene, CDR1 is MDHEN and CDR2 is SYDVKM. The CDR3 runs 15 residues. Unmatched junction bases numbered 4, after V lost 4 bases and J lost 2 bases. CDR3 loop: CASSWGDRDTDTQYF. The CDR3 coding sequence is TGTGCCAGCAGTTGGGGGGACAGGGACACAGATACGCAGTATTTT.

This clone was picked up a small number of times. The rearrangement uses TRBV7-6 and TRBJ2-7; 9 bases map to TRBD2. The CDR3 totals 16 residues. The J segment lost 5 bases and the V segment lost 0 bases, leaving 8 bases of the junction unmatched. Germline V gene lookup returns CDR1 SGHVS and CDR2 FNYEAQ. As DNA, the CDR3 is TGTGCCAGCAGCTTAGCGTTCGGGGGACTAGCTGACGAGCAGTACTTC. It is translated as CASSLAFGGLADEQYF.

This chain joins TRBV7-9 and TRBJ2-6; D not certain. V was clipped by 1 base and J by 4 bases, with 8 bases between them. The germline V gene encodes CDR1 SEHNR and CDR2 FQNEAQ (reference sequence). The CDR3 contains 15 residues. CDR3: CASSLGPEGANVLTF. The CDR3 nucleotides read TGTGCCAGCAGCTTAGGCCCGGAGGGGGCCAACGTCCTGACTTTC.

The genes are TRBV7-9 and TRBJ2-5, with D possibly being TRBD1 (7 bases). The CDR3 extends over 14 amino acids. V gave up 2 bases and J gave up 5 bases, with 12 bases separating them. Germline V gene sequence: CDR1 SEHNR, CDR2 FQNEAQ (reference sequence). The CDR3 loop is CASSLTAGGETQYF. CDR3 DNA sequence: TGTGCCAGCAGCTTAACCGCAGGGGGGGAGACCCAGTACTTC.

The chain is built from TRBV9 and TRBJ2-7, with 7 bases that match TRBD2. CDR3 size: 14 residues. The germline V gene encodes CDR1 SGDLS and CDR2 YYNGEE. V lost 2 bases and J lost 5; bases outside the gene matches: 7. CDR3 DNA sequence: TGTGCCAGCAGCGTGGGACCGGGAGGCAACGAGCAGTACTTC. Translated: CASSVGPGGNEQYF.

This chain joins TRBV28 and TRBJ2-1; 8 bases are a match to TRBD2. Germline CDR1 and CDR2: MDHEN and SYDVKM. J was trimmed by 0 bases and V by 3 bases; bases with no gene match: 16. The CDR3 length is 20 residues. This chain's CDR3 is CASSFPRAGESGSSYNEQFF. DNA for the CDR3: TGTGCCAGCAGTTTCCCCAGAGCGGGAGAGTCTGGCAGCTCCTACAATGAGCAGTTCTTC.

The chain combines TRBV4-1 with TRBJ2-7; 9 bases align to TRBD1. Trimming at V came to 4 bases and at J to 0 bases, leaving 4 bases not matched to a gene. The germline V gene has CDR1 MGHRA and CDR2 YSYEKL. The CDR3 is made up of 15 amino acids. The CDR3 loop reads CASSPGTGSSYEQYF. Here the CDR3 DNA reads TGCGCCAGCAGCCCCGGGACAGGGAGCTCCTACGAGCAGTACTTC.

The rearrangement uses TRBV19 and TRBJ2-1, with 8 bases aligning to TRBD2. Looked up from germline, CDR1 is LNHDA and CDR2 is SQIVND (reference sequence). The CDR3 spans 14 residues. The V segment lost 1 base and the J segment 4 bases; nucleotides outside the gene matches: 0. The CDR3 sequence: CASSIVAGYNEQFF. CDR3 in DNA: TGTGCCAGTAGTATAGTAGCGGGGTACAATGAGCAGTTCTTC.

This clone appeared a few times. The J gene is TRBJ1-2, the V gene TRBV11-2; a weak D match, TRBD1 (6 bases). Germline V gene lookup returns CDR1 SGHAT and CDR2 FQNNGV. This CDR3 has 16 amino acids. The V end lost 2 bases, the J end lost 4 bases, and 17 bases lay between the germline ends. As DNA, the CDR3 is TGTGCCAGCAGCTTACATGGGACTCCAGGGGCCTATGGCTACACCTTC. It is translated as CASSLHGTPGAYGYTF.

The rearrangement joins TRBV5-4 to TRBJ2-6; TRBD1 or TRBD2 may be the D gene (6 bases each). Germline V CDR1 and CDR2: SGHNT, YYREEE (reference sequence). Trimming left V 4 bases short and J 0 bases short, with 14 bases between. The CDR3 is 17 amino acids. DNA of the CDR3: TGTGCCAGCAGCCTGGAGGGGGGTTCCTCTGGGGCCAACGTCCTGACTTTC. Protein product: CASSLEGGSSGANVLTF.

The CDR3 protein is CASSSNVGDTQYF. DNA of the CDR3: TGTGCCAGCAGTTCAAACGTGGGGGATACGCAGTATTTT. The chain is built from TRBV6-6 and TRBJ2-3; D is ambiguous. The germline gives CDR1 MNHNY, CDR2 SVGAGI (reference sequence). CDR3 length equals 13 residues. The V end lost 4 bases, the J end lost 6 bases, and 11 bases lay between the germline ends.

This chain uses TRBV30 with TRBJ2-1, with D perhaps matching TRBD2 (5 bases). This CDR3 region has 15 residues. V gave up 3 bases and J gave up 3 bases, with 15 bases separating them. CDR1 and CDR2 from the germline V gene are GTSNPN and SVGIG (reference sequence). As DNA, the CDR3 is TGTGCCTGGAGACCTGACTATCCCCTCTACAATGAGCAGTTCTTC. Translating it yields CAWRPDYPLYNEQFF.

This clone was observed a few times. CDR3 bases: TGTGCCAGCTTAGAAGGGTACAATGAGCAGTTCTTC. Translated: CASLEGYNEQFF. The gene calls are TRBV11-3 and TRBJ2-1; no clear D gene. CDR1 is SGHNT and CDR2 is YENEEA in the germline V gene. The CDR3 runs 12 residues. V was cut by 8 bases and J by 4 bases, with 9 bases left in between.

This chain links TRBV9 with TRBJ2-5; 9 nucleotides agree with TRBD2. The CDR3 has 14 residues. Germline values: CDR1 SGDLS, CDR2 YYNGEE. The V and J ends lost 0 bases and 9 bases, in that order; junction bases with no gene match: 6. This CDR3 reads CASSVDSGSEAQYF. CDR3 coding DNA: TGTGCCAGCAGCGTAGATAGCGGGAGTGAGGCCCAGTACTTC. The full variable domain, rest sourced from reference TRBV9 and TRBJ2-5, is DSGVTQTPKHLITATGQRVTLRCSPRSGDLSVYWYQQSLDQGLQFLIQYYNGEERAKGNILERFSAQQFPDLHSELNLSSLELGDSALYFCASSVDSGSEAQYFGPGTRLLVL.

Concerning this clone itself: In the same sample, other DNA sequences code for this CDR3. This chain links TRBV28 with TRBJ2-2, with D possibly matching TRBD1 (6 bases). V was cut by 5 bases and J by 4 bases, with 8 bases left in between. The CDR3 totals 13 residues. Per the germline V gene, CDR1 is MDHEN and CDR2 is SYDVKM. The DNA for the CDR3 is TGTGCCAGCAGTGCCAGGGGCACCGGGGAGCTGTTTTTT. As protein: CASSARGTGELFF.

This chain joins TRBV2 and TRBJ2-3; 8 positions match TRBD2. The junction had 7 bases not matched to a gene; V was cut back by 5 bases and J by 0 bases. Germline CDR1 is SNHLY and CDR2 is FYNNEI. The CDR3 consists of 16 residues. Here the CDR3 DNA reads TGTGCCAGCAGTCCCCGACTAGCGTCTAGCACAGATACGCAGTATTTT. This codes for CASSPRLASSTDTQYF.

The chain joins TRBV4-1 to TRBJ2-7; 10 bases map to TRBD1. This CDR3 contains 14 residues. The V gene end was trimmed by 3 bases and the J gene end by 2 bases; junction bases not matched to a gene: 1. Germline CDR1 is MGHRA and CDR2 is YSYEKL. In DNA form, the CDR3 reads TGCGCCAGCAGCCACGGACAGGGGGCCTACGAGCAGTACTTC. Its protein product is CASSHGQGAYEQYF.

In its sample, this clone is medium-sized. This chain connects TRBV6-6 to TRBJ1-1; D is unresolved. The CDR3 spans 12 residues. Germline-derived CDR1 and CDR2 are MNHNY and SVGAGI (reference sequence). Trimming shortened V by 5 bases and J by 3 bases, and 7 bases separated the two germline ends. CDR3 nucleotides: TGTGCCAGCAGTCAAGGATACACTGAAGCTTTCTTT. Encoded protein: CASSQGYTEAFF.

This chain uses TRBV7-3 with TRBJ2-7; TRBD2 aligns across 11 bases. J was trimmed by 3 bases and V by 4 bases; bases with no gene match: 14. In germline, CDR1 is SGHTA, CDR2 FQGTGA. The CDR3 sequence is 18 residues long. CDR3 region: CASSSSWGTSGSLYEQYF. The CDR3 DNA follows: TGTGCCAGCAGCTCTTCCTGGGGCACTAGCGGGAGCCTCTACGAGCAGTACTTC.

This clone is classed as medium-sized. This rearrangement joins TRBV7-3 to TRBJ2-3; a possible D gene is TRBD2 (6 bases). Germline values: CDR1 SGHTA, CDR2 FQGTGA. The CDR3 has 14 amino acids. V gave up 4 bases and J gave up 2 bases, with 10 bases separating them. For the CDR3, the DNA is TGTGCCAGCAGCTCCGGACTATTCACAGATACGCAGTATTTT. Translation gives CASSSGLFTDTQYF.

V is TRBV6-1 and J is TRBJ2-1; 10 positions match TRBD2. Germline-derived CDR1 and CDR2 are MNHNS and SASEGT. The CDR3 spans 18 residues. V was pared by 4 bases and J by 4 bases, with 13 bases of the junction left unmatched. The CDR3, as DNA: TGTGCCAGCAGTGCGAAGAGACTAGCGGGCCTCAATTACAATGAGCAGTTCTTC. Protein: CASSAKRLAGLNYNEQFF.

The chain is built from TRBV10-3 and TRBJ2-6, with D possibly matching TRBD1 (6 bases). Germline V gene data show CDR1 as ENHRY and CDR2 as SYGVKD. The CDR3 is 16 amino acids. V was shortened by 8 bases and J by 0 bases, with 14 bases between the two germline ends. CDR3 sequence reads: CAIDPDSSSGANVLTF. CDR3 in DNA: TGTGCCATCGACCCGGACAGTTCCTCTGGGGCCAACGTCCTGACTTTC.

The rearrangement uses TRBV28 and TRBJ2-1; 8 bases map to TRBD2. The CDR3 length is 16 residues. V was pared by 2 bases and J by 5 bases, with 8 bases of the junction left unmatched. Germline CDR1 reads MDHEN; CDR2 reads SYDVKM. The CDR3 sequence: CASSLKLADPNNEQFF. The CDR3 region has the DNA TGTGCCAGCAGTTTAAAACTAGCGGACCCAAACAATGAGCAGTTCTTC. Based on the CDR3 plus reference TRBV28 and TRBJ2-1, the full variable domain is DVKVTQSSRYLVKRTGEKVFLECVQDMDHENMFWYRQDPGLGLRLIYFSYDVKMKEKGDIPEGYSVSREKKERFSLILESASTNQTSMYLCASSLKLADPNNEQFFGPGTRLTVL.

CDR3 loop: CATSRDKTGVPTNEKLFF. For the CDR3, the DNA is TGTGCCACCAGCAGAGATAAAACAGGGGTACCAACTAATGAAAAACTGTTTTTT. J is TRBJ1-4 and V is TRBV15; 7 bases match TRBD1. Germline V lookup: CDR1 LNHNV, CDR2 YYDKDF (reference sequence). This CDR3 spans 18 amino acids. The V segment lost 0 bases and the J segment 0 bases; nucleotides outside the gene matches: 7.